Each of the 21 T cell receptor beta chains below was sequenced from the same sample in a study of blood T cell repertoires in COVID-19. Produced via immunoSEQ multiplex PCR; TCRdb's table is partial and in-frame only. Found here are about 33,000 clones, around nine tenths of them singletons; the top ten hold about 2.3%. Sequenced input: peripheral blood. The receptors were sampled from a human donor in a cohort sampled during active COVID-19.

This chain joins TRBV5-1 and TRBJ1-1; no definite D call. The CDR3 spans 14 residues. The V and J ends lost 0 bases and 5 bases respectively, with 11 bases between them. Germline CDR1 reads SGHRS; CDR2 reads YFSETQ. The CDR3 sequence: CASSLESGVTEAFF. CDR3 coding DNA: TGCGCCAGCAGCTTGGAGTCCGGGGTTACTGAAGCTTTCTTT.

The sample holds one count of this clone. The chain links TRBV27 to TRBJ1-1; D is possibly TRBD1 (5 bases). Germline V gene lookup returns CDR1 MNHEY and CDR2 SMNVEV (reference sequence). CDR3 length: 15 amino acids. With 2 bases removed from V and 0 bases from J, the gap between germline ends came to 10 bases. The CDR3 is CASSLMEGMNTEAFF. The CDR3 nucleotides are TGTGCCAGCAGTTTAATGGAGGGGATGAACACTGAAGCTTTCTTT.

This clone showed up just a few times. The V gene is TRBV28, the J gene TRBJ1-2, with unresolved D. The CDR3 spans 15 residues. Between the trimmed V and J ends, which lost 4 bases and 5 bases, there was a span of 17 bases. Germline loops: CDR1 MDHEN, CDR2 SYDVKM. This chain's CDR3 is CASSSVQESYYGYTF. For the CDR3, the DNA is TGTGCCAGCAGTTCGGTGCAGGAATCCTATTATGGCTACACCTTC.

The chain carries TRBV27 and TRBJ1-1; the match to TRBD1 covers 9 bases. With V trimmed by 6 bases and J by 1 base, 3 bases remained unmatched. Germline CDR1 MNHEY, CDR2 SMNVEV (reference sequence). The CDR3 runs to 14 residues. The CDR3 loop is CASSYRGPNTEAFF. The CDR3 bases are TGTGCCAGCAGCTACAGGGGGCCGAACACTGAAGCTTTCTTT.

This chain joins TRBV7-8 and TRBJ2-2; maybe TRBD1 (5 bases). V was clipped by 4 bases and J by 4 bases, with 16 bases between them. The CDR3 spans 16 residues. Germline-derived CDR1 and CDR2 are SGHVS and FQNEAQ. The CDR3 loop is CASSSFSAGITGELFF. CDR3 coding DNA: TGTGCCAGCAGCTCCTTTTCGGCAGGGATCACCGGGGAGCTGTTTTTT.

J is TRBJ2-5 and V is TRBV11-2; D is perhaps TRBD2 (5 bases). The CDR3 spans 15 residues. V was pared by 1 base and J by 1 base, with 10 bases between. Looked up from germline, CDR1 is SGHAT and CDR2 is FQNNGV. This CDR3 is CASSLGPTSQETQYF. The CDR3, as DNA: TGTGCCAGCAGCTTAGGTCCCACTAGCCAAGAGACCCAGTACTTC.

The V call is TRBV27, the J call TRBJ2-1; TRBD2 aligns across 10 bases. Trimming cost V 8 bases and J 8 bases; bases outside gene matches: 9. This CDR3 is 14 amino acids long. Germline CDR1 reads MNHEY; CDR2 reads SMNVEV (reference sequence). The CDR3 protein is CASGERGGFDEQFF. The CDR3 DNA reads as TGTGCCAGCGGGGAGCGGGGGGGTTTCGATGAGCAGTTCTTC.

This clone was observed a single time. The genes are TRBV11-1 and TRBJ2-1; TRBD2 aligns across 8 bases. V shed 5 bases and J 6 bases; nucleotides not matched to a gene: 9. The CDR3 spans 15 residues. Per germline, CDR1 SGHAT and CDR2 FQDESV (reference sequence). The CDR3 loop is CASSRRGGASNEQFF. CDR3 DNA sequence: TGTGCCAGCAGCCGCCGGGGGGGGGCTAGCAATGAGCAGTTCTTC.

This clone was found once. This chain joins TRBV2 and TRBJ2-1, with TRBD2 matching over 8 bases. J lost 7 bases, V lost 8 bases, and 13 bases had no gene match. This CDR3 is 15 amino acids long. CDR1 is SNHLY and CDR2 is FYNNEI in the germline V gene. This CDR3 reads CASFEEERGRNEQFF. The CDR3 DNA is TGTGCCAGCTTCGAGGAGGAGCGGGGGCGAAATGAGCAGTTCTTC.

This CDR3 is CAIRGDRGGYEQYF. CDR3 DNA sequence: TGTGCCATCAGGGGGGACAGGGGCGGTTACGAGCAGTACTTC. The chain links TRBV10-3 to TRBJ2-7; 10 nucleotides match TRBD1. V shed 6 bases and J 4 bases; nucleotides not matched to a gene: 6. The germline gives CDR1 ENHRY, CDR2 SYGVKD. This CDR3 comprises 14 residues.

The CDR3 loop reads CASSQGPFRQSLYGYTF. The CDR3 DNA reads as TGCGCCAGCAGCCAAGGCCCCTTTAGACAAAGCCTATATGGCTACACCTTC. The J gene is TRBJ1-2, the V gene TRBV4-1; no reliable D call. The V end lost 1 base, the J end lost 5 bases, and 20 bases lay between the germline ends. This CDR3 is built from 17 residues. The germline CDR1 and CDR2 sequences are MGHRA and YSYEKL.

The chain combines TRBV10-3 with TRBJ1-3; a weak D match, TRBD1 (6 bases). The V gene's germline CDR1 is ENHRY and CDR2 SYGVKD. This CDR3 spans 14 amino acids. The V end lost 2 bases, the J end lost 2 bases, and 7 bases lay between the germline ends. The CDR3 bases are TGTGCCATCAGTGAGGGGACAACTGGAAACACCATATATTTT. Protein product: CAISEGTTGNTIYF.

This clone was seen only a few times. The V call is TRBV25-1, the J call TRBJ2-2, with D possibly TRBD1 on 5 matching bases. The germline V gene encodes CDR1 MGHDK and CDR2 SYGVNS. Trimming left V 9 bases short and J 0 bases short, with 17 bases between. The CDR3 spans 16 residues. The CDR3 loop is CASDPYATANTGELFF. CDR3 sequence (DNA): TGTGCCAGTGACCCCTACGCGACAGCGAACACCGGGGAGCTGTTTTTT. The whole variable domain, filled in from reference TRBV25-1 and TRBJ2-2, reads EADIYQTPRYLVIGTGKKITLECSQTMGHDKMYWYQQDPGMELHLIHYSYGVNSTEKGDLSSESTVSRIRTEHFPLTLESARPSHTSQYLCASDPYATANTGELFFGEGSRLTVL.

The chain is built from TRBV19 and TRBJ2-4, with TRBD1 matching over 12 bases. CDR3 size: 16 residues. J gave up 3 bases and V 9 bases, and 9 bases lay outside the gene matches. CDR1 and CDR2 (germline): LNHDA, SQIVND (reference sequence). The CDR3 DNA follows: TGTGCCAGGGGACCCGGGACAGGGGGCGACAAAAACATTCAGTACTTC. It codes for CARGPGTGGDKNIQYF.

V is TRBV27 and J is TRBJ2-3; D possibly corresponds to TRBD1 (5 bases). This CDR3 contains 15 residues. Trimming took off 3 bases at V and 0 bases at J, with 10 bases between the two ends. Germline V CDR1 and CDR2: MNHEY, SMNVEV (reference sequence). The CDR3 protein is CASSLVAGSTDTQYF. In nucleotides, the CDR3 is TGTGCCAGCAGTTTGGTTGCAGGGAGCACAGATACGCAGTATTTT.

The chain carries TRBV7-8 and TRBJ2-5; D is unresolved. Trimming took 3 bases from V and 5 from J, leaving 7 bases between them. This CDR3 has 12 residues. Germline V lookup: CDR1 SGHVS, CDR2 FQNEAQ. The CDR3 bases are TGTGCCAGCAGCTTTTTATTGGAGACCCAGTACTTC. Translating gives CASSFLLETQYF.

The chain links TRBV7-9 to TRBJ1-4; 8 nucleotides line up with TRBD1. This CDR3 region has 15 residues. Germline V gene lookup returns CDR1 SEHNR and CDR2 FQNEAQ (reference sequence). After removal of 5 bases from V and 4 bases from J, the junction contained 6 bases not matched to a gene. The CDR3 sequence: CASSPQGQVNEKLFF. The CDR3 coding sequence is TGTGCCAGCAGCCCCCAGGGACAGGTTAATGAAAAACTGTTTTTT.

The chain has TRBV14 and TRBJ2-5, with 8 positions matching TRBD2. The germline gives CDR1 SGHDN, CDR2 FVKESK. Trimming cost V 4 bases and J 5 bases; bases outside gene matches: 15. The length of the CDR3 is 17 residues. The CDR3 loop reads CASSPLGHSGAGETQYF. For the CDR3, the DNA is TGTGCCAGCAGCCCCCTTGGGCATAGCGGGGCCGGGGAGACCCAGTACTTC.

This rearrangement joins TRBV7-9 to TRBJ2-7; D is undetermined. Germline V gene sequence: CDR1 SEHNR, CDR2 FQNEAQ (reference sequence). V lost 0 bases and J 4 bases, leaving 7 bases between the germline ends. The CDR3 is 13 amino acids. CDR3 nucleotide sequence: TGTGCCAGCAGCTTAGCAGCTCAATACGAGCAGTACTTC. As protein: CASSLAAQYEQYF.

As DNA, the CDR3 is TGTGCCAGCAGCTTAGGGGGACACTCCGGGCCCCAGCATTTT. It yields the protein CASSLGGHSGPQHF. The chain combines TRBV7-9 with TRBJ1-5, with D perhaps matching TRBD1 (6 bases). CDR3 size: 14 residues. Germline loops: CDR1 SEHNR, CDR2 FQNEAQ (reference sequence). Trimming stripped 1 base from V and 9 bases from J, with 13 bases between.

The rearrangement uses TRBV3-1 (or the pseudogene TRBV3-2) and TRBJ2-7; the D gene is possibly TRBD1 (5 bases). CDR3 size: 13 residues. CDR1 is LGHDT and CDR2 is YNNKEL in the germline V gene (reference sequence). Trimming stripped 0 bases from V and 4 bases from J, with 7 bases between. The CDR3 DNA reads TGTGCCAGCAGCCAAGACAGGGCATACGAGCAGTACTTC. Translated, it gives CASSQDRAYEQYF.